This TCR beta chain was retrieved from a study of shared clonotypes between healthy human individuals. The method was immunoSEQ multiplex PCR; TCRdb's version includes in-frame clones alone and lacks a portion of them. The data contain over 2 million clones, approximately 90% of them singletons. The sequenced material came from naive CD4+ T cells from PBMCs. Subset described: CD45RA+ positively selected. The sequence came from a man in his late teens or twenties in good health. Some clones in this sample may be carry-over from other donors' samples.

The DNA of the CDR3 is TGTGCCAGCAGCTTGACGAGAAATCAGCCCCAGCATTTT. Translation gives CASSLTRNQPQHF. The rearrangement uses TRBV5-6 and TRBJ1-5; no firm D call. The CDR3 consists of 13 residues. CDR1 and CDR2 (germline): SGHDT, YYEEEE. Trimming cost V 1 base and J 4 bases, with 6 bases left between them.